This T cell receptor (beta chain) derives from a study of blood T cell repertoires in COVID-19. Study-level information: The cDNA or gDNA used as material had been derived from T cells, B-cell-depleted T cells, or PBMCs.

The assay was immunoSEQ multiplex PCR, and TCRdb's table has in-frame clones only and misses some. The sample holds under 100,000 clones; about four fifths are singletons and the top ten take about 2%. Only a few counts were recorded for this clone. Trimming removed 2 bases from V and 0 bases from J, with 14 bases in between. Germline V gives CDR1 GTSNPN, CDR2 SVGIG (reference sequence). The CDR3 loop spans 16 amino acids. Specimen: peripheral blood. This clonotype was sampled from a woman between 65 and 79 years old with acute or convalescent COVID-19. The rearrangement uses TRBV30 and TRBJ1-3; the D gene is possibly TRBD1 (5 bases). This CDR3 reads CAWSIPDRSSGNTIYF. For the CDR3, the DNA is TGTGCCTGGAGTATACCAGACAGAAGCTCTGGAAACACCATATATTTT.